The 26 T cell receptor beta chains listed next were all sequenced from one sample in a study of blood T cell repertoires in COVID-19. Clones were sequenced by immunoSEQ multiplex PCR, and TCRdb holds only the in-frame ones, with some missing. The profile shows roughly 100,000 clones, 79% of them singletons. Input material: peripheral blood. The origin of the receptors is a woman of 80 years or more with active or convalescent COVID-19.

This clone has only a few counts. Other DNA variants within this sample encode the same CDR3. The CDR3 loop reads CASSGSSTGELFF. DNA for the CDR3: TGTGCCAGCTCAGGGTCCAGCACCGGGGAGCTGTTTTTT. J is TRBJ2-2 and V is TRBV2, with a possible D match to TRBD1 (5 bases). The CDR3 contains 13 residues. V gave up 8 bases and J gave up 4 bases, with 11 bases separating them. In germline, CDR1 is SNHLY, CDR2 FYNNEI.

With regard to this clone: Relative to the germline gene, one junction end is altered; a read error may explain this. V and J are TRBV20-1 and TRBJ2-5; TRBD2 aligns across 8 bases. The CDR3 runs to 11 residues. Germline values: CDR1 DFQATT, CDR2 SNEGSKA (reference sequence). Written as DNA, the CDR3 is TGTGGGGCTAGCGGGCAAGAGACCCAGTACTTC. Encoded protein: CGASGQETQYF.

The chain carries TRBV28 and TRBJ2-3; 12 bases fit TRBD2. Germline loops: CDR1 MDHEN, CDR2 SYDVKM. There are 15 residues in the CDR3. V gave up 7 bases and J gave up 4 bases; unmatched junction bases: 6. The CDR3, as DNA: TGTGCCAGCATCCTCACTAGCGGGAGGCCAGATACGCAGTATTTT. Translated, it gives CASILTSGRPDTQYF. Together with reference TRBV28 and TRBJ2-3, the CDR3 gives the full variable domain: DVKVTQSSRYLVKRTGEKVFLECVQDMDHENMFWYRQDPGLGLRLIYFSYDVKMKEKGDIPEGYSVSREKKERFSLILESASTNQTSMYLCASILTSGRPDTQYFGPGTRLTVL.

V is TRBV2 and J is TRBJ1-2; 7 bases fit TRBD1. V was clipped by 6 bases and J by 4 bases; unmatched bases: 8. CDR1 and CDR2 (germline): SNHLY, FYNNEI. The CDR3 consists of 14 residues. CDR3 loop: CASSRPGQLYGYTF. The CDR3 region has the DNA TGTGCCAGCAGCCGTCCGGGACAGCTCTATGGCTACACCTTC.

V usage is TRBV5-1 and J usage is TRBJ2-7, with 8 bases identical to TRBD2. The CDR3 is 16 residues long. The germline gives CDR1 SGHRS, CDR2 YFSETQ. Trimming cost V 4 bases and J 2 bases; bases outside gene matches: 11. CDR3 nucleotide sequence: TGCGCCAGCAGCACCGTTAGCGGGACCAAGACCTACGAGCAGTACTTC. Amino acids: CASSTVSGTKTYEQYF.

The chain couples TRBV4-1 to TRBJ2-7, with a tentative D call TRBD1 (6 bases). From germline, CDR1 is MGHRA and CDR2 YSYEKL. This CDR3 is built from 16 residues. V was pared by 4 bases and J by 7 bases, with 23 bases between. The CDR3: CASSRNSGEQGWEQYF. The CDR3 nucleotides read TGCGCCAGCAGCCGAAATTCAGGGGAGCAGGGGTGGGAGCAGTACTTC.

This clone showed up just a few times. The rearrangement joins TRBV2 to TRBJ2-2; the D gene is possibly TRBD1 (6 bases). Germline V gene lookup returns CDR1 SNHLY and CDR2 FYNNEI. Trimming left V 7 bases short and J 6 bases short, with 12 bases between. There are 13 residues in the CDR3. The CDR3 DNA reads TGTGCCAGCAACAGGGTTGACGCCGGGGAGCTGTTTTTT. Translated, it gives CASNRVDAGELFF.

The chain combines TRBV6-1 with TRBJ2-7, with D perhaps TRBD2 (6 bases). Germline CDR1 reads MNHNS; CDR2 reads SASEGT. Deletions cut 0 bases from V and 0 bases from J, with 12 bases between. The CDR3 has 16 amino acids. CDR3 sequence reads: CASSEAASDTSYEQYF. CDR3 nucleotides: TGTGCCAGCAGTGAAGCGGCTAGCGACACCTCCTACGAGCAGTACTTC.

J is TRBJ2-1 and V is TRBV7-6; TRBD2 matches 7 bases. After removal of 1 base from V and 4 bases from J, the junction contained 7 bases not matched to a gene. The CDR3 extends over 16 amino acids. The germline gives CDR1 SGHVS, CDR2 FNYEAQ. CDR3 sequence reads: CASSLDMPSGYNEQFF. The CDR3 DNA is TGTGCCAGCAGCTTAGATATGCCTAGCGGTTACAATGAGCAGTTCTTC.

V usage is TRBV7-8 and J usage is TRBJ1-5, with a weak D call TRBD1 (5 bases). Germline loops: CDR1 SGHVS, CDR2 FQNEAQ. The CDR3 totals 14 residues. Trimming removed 10 bases at V and 0 bases at J, with 13 bases between. The CDR3 sequence: CATAGALSNQPQHF. The CDR3 DNA follows: TGTGCCACCGCTGGGGCCCTTAGCAATCAGCCCCAGCATTTT.

This rearrangement joins TRBV5-1 to TRBJ2-1; D is uncertain. The CDR3 covers 14 residues. V shed 4 bases and J shed 0 bases, with 8 bases lying between them. The germline V gene encodes CDR1 SGHRS and CDR2 YFSETQ. The CDR3 spells CASSDSSSYNEQFF. In DNA form, the CDR3 reads TGCGCCAGCAGCGACTCCAGCTCCTACAATGAGCAGTTCTTC.

This clone was observed a single time. The rearrangement joins TRBV14 to TRBJ2-1; maybe TRBD2 (5 bases). Germline assignment: CDR1 SGHDN and CDR2 FVKESK. With 3 bases removed from V and 11 bases from J, the gap between germline ends came to 23 bases. The CDR3 spans 16 residues. The CDR3 protein is CASSQARGRKSGQQFF. Here the CDR3 DNA reads TGTGCCAGCAGCCAGGCCCGGGGAAGAAAGAGTGGGCAGCAGTTCTTC.

This chain connects TRBV19 to TRBJ1-1; D is undetermined. V was trimmed by 3 bases and J by 5 bases, leaving 16 bases between them. The CDR3 has 15 amino acids. Germline V gene sequence: CDR1 LNHDA, CDR2 SQIVND (reference sequence). The chain's CDR3 is CASSIPLGRETEAFF. CDR3 sequence (DNA): TGTGCCAGTAGTATTCCCTTGGGCCGGGAGACTGAAGCTTTCTTT. The full variable domain, completed using reference TRBV19 and TRBJ1-1, is DGGITQSPKYLFRKEGQNVTLSCEQNLNHDAMYWYRQDPGQGLRLIYYSQIVNDFQKGDIAEGYSVSREKKESFPLTVTSAQKNPTAFYLCASSIPLGRETEAFFGQGTRLTVV.

The CDR3 bases are TGTGCCAGCAGTTACCCACGGACAGGAGGGACGCAGTATTTT. Encoded protein: CASSYPRTGGTQYF. The rearrangement links TRBV6-2 or TRBV6-3 to TRBJ2-3; TRBD1 might be the D (7 bases). The CDR3 extends over 14 amino acids. V was clipped by 2 bases and J by 9 bases, with 15 bases between them. CDR1 is MNHEY, CDR2 SVGEGT, per germline.

The chain employs TRBV5-5 and TRBJ2-7, with no clear D. Germline V gives CDR1 SGHKS, CDR2 YYEKEE (reference sequence). The CDR3 runs to 16 residues. V was cut by 0 bases and J by 0 bases, with 13 bases left in between. Here the CDR3 reads CASSLGQHRGSYEQYF. Written as DNA, the CDR3 is TGTGCCAGCAGCTTGGGTCAACACCGTGGCTCCTACGAGCAGTACTTC.

J is TRBJ2-3 and V is TRBV7-2; D might be TRBD2 (5 bases). Trimming pared 2 bases from V and 1 base from J, leaving 10 bases between. The CDR3 sequence is 15 residues long. Looked up from germline, CDR1 is SGHTA and CDR2 is FQGNSA. CDR3 sequence: CASSLSTGGTDTQYF. The CDR3, as DNA: TGTGCCAGCAGCTTATCGACCGGGGGCACAGATACGCAGTATTTT.

The J gene is TRBJ1-1, the V gene TRBV5-1; TRBD1 agrees at 7 bases. V shed 0 bases and J 3 bases; nucleotides not matched to a gene: 5. This CDR3 has 15 residues. Germline V CDR1 and CDR2: SGHRS, YFSETQ. The chain's CDR3 is CASSLGTGAYTEAFF. In DNA, the CDR3 is TGCGCCAGCAGCTTGGGCACAGGGGCATACACTGAAGCTTTCTTT.

J is TRBJ2-5 and V is TRBV5-1, with TRBD2 matching 8 bases. Germline CDR1 reads SGHRS; CDR2 reads YFSETQ. Losses at the gene ends were 0 bases for V and 4 bases for J; bases not matched to a gene: 8. CDR3 length: 16 amino acids. This chain's CDR3 is CASSLAGAGGRETQYF. The CDR3 region has the DNA TGCGCCAGCAGCTTGGCCGGGGCGGGAGGCAGAGAGACCCAGTACTTC.

This chain links TRBV6-4 with TRBJ2-1, with TRBD2 matching over 8 bases. The CDR3 extends over 14 amino acids. The trim removed 4 bases at V and 8 bases at J, leaving 7 bases unmatched. Germline CDR1 and CDR2: MRHNA and SNTAGT. CDR3 DNA sequence: TGTGCCAGCAGTGTCCAGCGGGAGAGTGATGAGCAGTTCTTC. It is translated as CASSVQRESDEQFF.

This chain joins TRBV18 and TRBJ2-7; possibly TRBD1 for D (5 bases). The CDR3 loop spans 14 amino acids. The germline gives CDR1 KGHSH, CDR2 LQKENI. Trimming took off 3 bases at V and 2 bases at J, with 11 bases between the two ends. The CDR3 DNA reads TGTGCCAGCTCACCGTCCGGACAAACCTACGAGCAGTACTTC. Translation: CASSPSGQTYEQYF.

The chain has TRBV18 and TRBJ2-5, with D possibly TRBD2 on 6 matching bases. CDR1 KGHSH and CDR2 LQKENI come from the germline V gene. This CDR3 comprises 17 residues. Trimming removed 2 bases from V and 0 bases from J, with 16 bases in between. This chain's CDR3 is CASSPALATGHQETQYF. CDR3 in DNA: TGTGCCAGCTCACCAGCTCTAGCGACCGGTCACCAAGAGACCCAGTACTTC.

J is TRBJ1-2 and V is TRBV7-9; unclear D gene. The CDR3 is made up of 13 amino acids. Germline values: CDR1 SEHNR, CDR2 FQNEAQ (reference sequence). The ends were cut back, 3 bases at V and 2 bases at J, with 7 bases in the middle. The CDR3 sequence is CASSLPSNYGYTF. The CDR3 DNA reads TGTGCCAGCAGCTTGCCAAGCAACTATGGCTACACCTTC.

The rearrangement links TRBV5-4 to TRBJ2-7; 7 nucleotides agree with TRBD2. The trim removed 2 bases at V and 3 bases at J, leaving 8 bases unmatched. CDR1 is SGHNT, CDR2 YYREEE, per germline (reference sequence). The CDR3 covers 15 residues. CDR3 coding DNA: TGTGCCAGCAGCTTTGGGCCTAGCGGAGACTACGAGCAGTACTTC. Protein: CASSFGPSGDYEQYF.

A note on this clone: A junction boundary mismatches the germline segment, possibly from a read error. The chain carries TRBV5-1 and TRBJ1-6; D is unclear. Looked up from germline, CDR1 is SGHRS and CDR2 is YFSETQ. The CDR3 has 15 amino acids. In DNA, the CDR3 is TGTGCCAGCAGCTTGGATTGGGCGTTGGGTTCACCCCTCCACTTT. Protein product: CASSLDWALGSPLHF.

This clone appeared once. This rearrangement joins TRBV3-1 (or the pseudogene TRBV3-2) to TRBJ2-4; weak D call: TRBD2 (6 bases). This CDR3 region has 17 residues. Trimming stripped 4 bases from V and 0 bases from J, with 16 bases between. Looked up from germline, CDR1 is LGHDT and CDR2 is YNNKEL (reference sequence). Here the CDR3 reads CASSPIRGTQAKNIQYF. The CDR3 nucleotides are TGTGCCAGCAGCCCCATCCGCGGGACCCAAGCCAAAAACATTCAGTACTTC.

The V and J genes are TRBV7-9 and TRBJ2-5; TRBD2 matches at 7 bases. The length of the CDR3 is 13 residues. Germline values: CDR1 SEHNR, CDR2 FQNEAQ (reference sequence). V lost 3 bases, J lost 5 bases, and 3 bases stayed unmatched. The CDR3 loop is CASSFGTTETQYF. The CDR3 nucleotides read TGTGCCAGCAGCTTCGGGACTACGGAGACCCAGTACTTC.